Listed below are T cell receptor beta chains from one sample, sequenced in a study of T-cell reconstitution after alpha-beta-depleted transplantation in children. TCRdb analysed the PCR reads with MiXCR anew, one entry per CDR3 protein. Of 300,000 to 350,000 distinct CDR3 sequences listed, over 20% are singletons. Source: PBMCs, mostly from graft donor cells, taken 180 days after TCRalphabeta/CD19-depleted stem cell transplant. The receptors derive from a male patient younger than 18 who had a stem cell transplant for acute lymphoblastic leukemia, so the T cells may come from the graft donor. Both conserved end residues are part of each CDR3. The order of the fields is J gene, D gene, clone size, V gene, CDR3 DNA, CDR3 protein. D genes are given only for firm matches. Clone size appears in some rows only: once, few, many, or a class for an expanded clone.

TRBJ1-2,NA,NA,TRBV5-1,TGCGCCAGCAGCCTGTCAAACCACGCTGTAGGCCAATCTTCGTATGGCTACACCTTC,CASSLSNHAVGQSSYGYTF
TRBJ1-3,TRBD1,NA,TRBV4-2,TGTGCCAGCAGCCAACCTTTACCGGGACAGGGTAAAAACACCATATATTTT,CASSQPLPGQGKNTIYF
TRBJ2-7,TRBD2,NA,TRBV5-1,TGCGCCAGCAGCTTGGGACTAGCGGGAGGGCCCGGCGAGCAGTACTTC,CASSLGLAGGPGEQYF
TRBJ2-5,NA,NA,TRBV20-1,TGCAGTGTTACGGGAATACAAGAGACCCAGTACTTC,CSVTGIQETQYF
TRBJ2-5,NA,NA,TRBV12-3/TRBV12-4,TGTGCCACAGCCCCCCTGAGGGGCGGAGAGACCCAGTACTTC,CATAPLRGGETQYF
TRBJ2-3,NA,few,TRBV11-1,TGTGCCAGCAGCCCAGTTGAGAGGGCCACAGATACGCAGTATTTT,CASSPVERATDTQYF
TRBJ2-1,TRBD1,few,TRBV5-1,TGCGCCAGCAGCCCCTTAAGTGGACAGGGGGACGGTAGTGAGCAGTTCTTC,CASSPLSGQGDGSEQFF
TRBJ2-2,NA,many,TRBV12-3/TRBV12-4,TGTGCCAGCATCCCAGACTTGCAACCGAACACCGGGGAGCTGTTTTTT,CASIPDLQPNTGELFF
TRBJ2-4,TRBD2,NA,TRBV11-1,TGTGCCAGCAGCCGACTAGCGGGAGGAAGCTTAGCCAAAAACATTCAGTACTTC,CASSRLAGGSLAKNIQYF
TRBJ2-7,NA,few,TRBV27,TGTGCCACCAAGGGACAAAGCTACGAGCAGTACTTC,CATKGQSYEQYF
TRBJ2-2,NA,many,TRBV5-6,TGTGCCAGCAGCTTCTACGGGACACGGAACACCGGGGAGCTGTTTTTT,CASSFYGTRNTGELFF
TRBJ1-1,NA,few,TRBV7-9,TGTGCCAGCAGCCCTCTTACGGCGGGGGGGATGAACACTGAAGCTTTCTTT,CASSPLTAGGMNTEAFF
TRBJ2-1,TRBD2,NA,TRBV7-8,TGTGCCAGCAGCCCGCCCCCCCTAGCGGAATACAATGAGCAGTTCTTC,CASSPPPLAEYNEQFF
TRBJ2-1,NA,NA,TRBV27,TGTGCCAGCAGTCCGACCGGGACTTTCTACAATGAGCAGTTCTTC,CASSPTGTFYNEQFF
TRBJ2-1,TRBD2,NA,TRBV20-1,TGCAGTGCTAGGCGGGGACTAGCGGATCACAATGAGCAGTTCTTC,CSARRGLADHNEQFF
TRBJ2-3,NA,few,TRBV9,TGTGCCAGCAGCCTGGGGGTAGCGCCATCACGGGATACGCAGTATTTT,CASSLGVAPSRDTQYF
TRBJ2-7,TRBD2,few,TRBV12-3/TRBV12-4,TGTGCCAGCAGTTTGGACCGGACTAGCGAGGACGAGCAGTACTTC,CASSLDRTSEDEQYF
TRBJ1-1,NA,NA,TRBV7-3,TGTGCCAGCAGCTTAACGCATGTCACTGAAGCTTTCTTT,CASSLTHVTEAFF
TRBJ2-7,TRBD2,NA,TRBV27,TGTGCCAGCAGTTTACGGGGACTAGCGTTATCCTACGAGCAGTACTTC,CASSLRGLALSYEQYF
TRBJ2-2,NA,few,TRBV27,TGTGCCAGCAGTACTGGCGGGGAGCTGTTTTTT,CASSTGGELFF
TRBJ2-7,NA,few,TRBV13,TGTGCCAGCAGCTTTGACGGGACCGGTCTCCACGAGCAGTACTTC,CASSFDGTGLHEQYF
TRBJ2-3,TRBD1,many,TRBV5-5,TGTGCCAGCAGCTCCAGGACAGGGGGCGGGTTGGCCACAGATACGCAGTATTTT,CASSSRTGGGLATDTQYF
TRBJ2-4,TRBD2,NA,TRBV6-2/TRBV6-3,TGTGCCAGCACTTTGGGACTAGCGGGGATTCAGTACTTC,CASTLGLAGIQYF
TRBJ2-3,NA,NA,TRBV27,TGTGCCAGCAGTTTTGGGGCGGCTGGAGATACGCAGTATTTT,CASSFGAAGDTQYF
TRBJ2-7,TRBD2,NA,TRBV20-1,TGCAGTGCTAGGGTGGGAGGGTACGCCGAGCAGTACTTC,CSARVGGYAEQYF
TRBJ2-7,NA,few,TRBV4-1,TGCGCCAGCAGCCAAGTCGTTTTGTACGAGCAGTACTTC,CASSQVVLYEQYF
TRBJ1-4,TRBD1,NA,TRBV5-5,TGTGCCAGCAGTTCCGGGACAGGGTCCTACTCGGGGGAAAAACTGTTTTTT,CASSSGTGSYSGEKLFF
TRBJ2-3,NA,NA,TRBV11-2,TGTGCCAGCAGCTTAGATCGCGGGACAAGCTTCAGCACAGATACGCAGTATTTT,CASSLDRGTSFSTDTQYF
TRBJ2-7,TRBD2,few,TRBV12-3/TRBV12-4,TGTGCCAGCAGTTTAGGGGGCCCGACTAGCGGGAGGGCCTATTCCGAGCAGTACTTC,CASSLGGPTSGRAYSEQYF
TRBJ2-2,NA,NA,TRBV20-1,TGCAGTGCTACCGGTAACCGATATGCCGGGGAGCTGTTTTTT,CSATGNRYAGELFF
TRBJ2-7,NA,many,TRBV4-1,TGCGCCAGCAGCCAAGTCAAGGGTGCCTACGAGCAGTACTTC,CASSQVKGAYEQYF
TRBJ2-5,NA,NA,TRBV5-4,TGTGCCAGCAGCTTTATCGGCAGTCGGGGACCGTACCAAGAGACCCAGTACTTC,CASSFIGSRGPYQETQYF
TRBJ2-7,NA,NA,TRBV29-1,TGCAGCGTTGTCTGGTACAGGATCTTCTACGAGCAGTACTTC,CSVVWYRIFYEQYF
TRBJ2-3,TRBD2,many,TRBV6-4,TGTGCCAGCAGTAAGCGGGAGGGAGTAGATACGCAGTATTTT,CASSKREGVDTQYF
TRBJ2-4,TRBD1,once,TRBV28,TGTGCCAGCAGCCTCCTAACGGGACAGGACCTCCAGTACTTC,CASSLLTGQDLQYF
TRBJ2-1,TRBD2,few,TRBV20-1,TGCAGTGCTAGGGGACTAGCACTTTACAATGAGCAGTTCTTC,CSARGLALYNEQFF
TRBJ1-1,NA,NA,TRBV5-1,TGCGCCAGCAGCCCTTCCTTTATGAACACTGAAGCTTTCTTT,CASSPSFMNTEAFF
TRBJ1-1,NA,NA,TRBV13,TGTGCCAGCAGCTTCAATGCTGGGGGTAACACTGAAGCTTTCTTT,CASSFNAGGNTEAFF
TRBJ1-5,NA,many,TRBV29-1,TGCAGCGTTAAAGACACCGCGGGCAATCAGCCCCAGCATTTT,CSVKDTAGNQPQHF
TRBJ2-5,NA,many,TRBV29-1,TGCAGCGTTTTTCAAGAGACCCAGTACTTC,CSVFQETQYF
TRBJ2-5,TRBD2,many,TRBV5-1,TGCGCCAGCGGACTAGCGGGAGAGGAGACCCAGTACTTC,CASGLAGEETQYF
TRBJ2-2,NA,once,TRBV21-1,TGTGCCAACAGCAAAGAAAAGAGGGACAGCGACTGCGGGCTGTTTTTT,CANSKEKRDSDCGLFF
TRBJ2-2,TRBD1,few,TRBV27,TGTGCCAGCAGTTGGGGACAGGGGGTAGGCACCGGGGAGCTGTTTTTT,CASSWGQGVGTGELFF
TRBJ1-2,NA,NA,TRBV6-5,TGTGCCAGCAGTTACGACGGCAGCTATGGCTACACCTTC,CASSYDGSYGYTF